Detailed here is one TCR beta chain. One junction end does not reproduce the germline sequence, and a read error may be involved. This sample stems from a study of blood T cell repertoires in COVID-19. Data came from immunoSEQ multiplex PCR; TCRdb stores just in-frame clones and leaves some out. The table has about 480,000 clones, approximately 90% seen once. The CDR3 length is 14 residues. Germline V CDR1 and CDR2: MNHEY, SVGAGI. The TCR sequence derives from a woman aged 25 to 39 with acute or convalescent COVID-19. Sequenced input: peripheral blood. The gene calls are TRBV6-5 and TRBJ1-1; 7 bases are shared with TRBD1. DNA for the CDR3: TGTGCCAGCAGTGACTCAGGGGGTAGCACTGAAGCTTTCTTT. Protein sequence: CASSDSGGSTEAFF.